This entry concerns a single T cell receptor beta chain. Its antigen is still unknown. Nothing much larger sits one base from this clone, and base qualities are not available. These data are taken from a study of identifying expanded T cells in peripheral blood (dated by TCRdb to the late 2010s). Some background on the complete study: Technical replicates were generated by sequencing separate aliquots of the same genomic DNA pool, and four replicates were compared pairwise. What the work shows at the level of the full study, not this receptor alone: The authors expected that over much longer intervals, such as months to years, biological variance in healthy repertoires might increase even further. About 1.1 differentially abundant clones were flagged by the binomial model between technical replicates, whereas about 17 and 20 were flagged over two weeks and four weeks, respectively. Both the number of clones called differentially abundant and the false-positive rate were significantly reduced by the beta-binomial model across all healthy-donor time intervals. For all healthy donors, the variance in clone template counts between roughly 2-week samples rose significantly as total template count increased.

TCRbeta CDR3 regions were profiled by bias-controlled multiplex PCR amplification of genomic DNA with the immunoSEQ Assay. For the original study's pipeline: The absolute abundance of each unique TCRbeta CDR3 region was quantified after sequences were collapsed and filtered. Differential abundance was tested with two models: a binomial (Fisher-equivalent) model and a beta-binomial model that adds time-dependent variance fitted from healthy donors. Any clone with fewer than 5 combined templates was excluded, and a clone was called differentially abundant if its Benjamini-Hochberg FDR was below 0.01. The form v = (b*log(k)+a)^2 was used to model beta-binomial variance as a function of total template count across the two samples. The clones in this table, taken by TCRdb from immuneACCESS, are in-frame only. Not every clone is retained; where verified, under half of the shortfall comes from an unresolved V gene, and the cause of the rest is unknown. V and J calls and clone size are as listed in that table; D and trimming were resolved from the DNA. For this sample there are around 120,000 clones; around 84% appear just once. In total, the top ten clones hold 3.3% of the sample.

CDR1 and CDR2 are read off the germline V gene as SGHDT and YYEEEE. V trim: 4 bases; J trim: 5 bases; unmatched bases: 6. The CDR3 covers 16 residues, taking in both the cysteine and the phenylalanine. The CDR3 DNA has 48 bases and is translated from base 1. During the collection period, no infections or other immune events were recorded for the healthy donors. To calibrate time-dependent variance in a beta-binomial model of T-cell clone differential abundance, blood repertoires from healthy donors were used as a training cohort. The training cohort was composed of roughly 10 healthy donors, 3 female and 7 male. The donors were between roughly 25 and 70 years old, with an average age of 43 years. Whole blood, obtained from a commercial supplier, was collected from each healthy donor at three time points spaced approximately two weeks apart. For immunosequencing, genomic DNA was extracted from unsorted whole blood.

The material sequenced was blood. The receptor was isolated from a person between 18 and 75 years old in good health. The rearranged segments are TRBV5-6 and TRBJ1-6, with TRBD1 matching 10 junction bases. The sequenced DNA: TGTGCCAGCAGCAAGCCGGGACAGGGGAATAATTCACCCCTCCACTTT. Its coded protein is CASSKPGQGNNSPLHF.